This entry concerns a single T cell receptor beta chain. Trimming cost V 4 bases and J 2 bases; bases outside gene matches: 6. Germline V lookup: CDR1 SGHRS, CDR2 YFSETQ. The CDR3 spans 15 residues. These data come from a study of blood T cell dynamics during melanoma immunotherapy. This table comes from immunoSEQ multiplex PCR, and its TCRdb copy is limited to in-frame clones, with some not included. Of approximately 25,000 clones listed, roughly nine tenths are singletons. As for time point: pre-treatment baseline. This clonotype was obtained from a human donor with melanoma. The material sequenced was blood, taken from a patient treated with checkpoint blockade. The rearrangement links TRBV5-1 to TRBJ2-7; 10 bases match TRBD1. The CDR3 nucleotides are TGCGCCAGCAGCACCGACAGGGGGCCGGCCTACGAGCAGTACTTC. Protein product: CASSTDRGPAYEQYF.